These 27 T cell receptor beta chains were sequenced from one sample in a study of cytomegalovirus exposure and HLA in healthy donors. PCR amplification relied on 60 Vbeta primers (plus 13 Jbeta primers). Sequencing was performed with immunoSEQ multiplex PCR; in TCRdb, only in-frame clones are kept and a portion is missing. The sample carries nearly 110,000 clones, 65% to 90% recorded once. Sequenced: PBMCs. Receptors were obtained from a man between 45 and 60 years old in good health and CMV-seronegative.

As DNA, the CDR3 is TGCGCCAGCAGCTTCAACAGGAACACTGAAGCTTTCTTT. Its translation: CASSFNRNTEAFF. This chain connects TRBV5-1 to TRBJ1-1; D call uncertain. The V end was cut by 2 bases, the J end by 1 base, with 6 bases between. This CDR3 spans 13 amino acids. Per germline, CDR1 SGHRS and CDR2 YFSETQ.

The chain links TRBV6-4 to TRBJ2-1; 9 bases line up with TRBD2. The length of the CDR3 is 13 residues. Germline loops: CDR1 MRHNA, CDR2 SNTAGT. V dropped 7 bases and J dropped 13; count of bases not matched to a gene: 11. The CDR3: CASKGGGAARQFF. Here the CDR3 DNA reads TGTGCCAGCAAGGGCGGGGGGGCCGCTCGACAGTTCTTC.

The DNA of the CDR3 is TGCAGCGTTGAGGAGCGTCGCACAGATACGCAGTATTTT. Its protein product is CSVEERRTDTQYF. The chain couples TRBV29-1 to TRBJ2-3, with D hard to call. The CDR3 extends over 13 amino acids. The V end was cut by 3 bases, the J end by 1 base, with 8 bases between. CDR1 and CDR2 (germline): SQVTM, ANQGSEA.

The chain joins TRBV7-9 to TRBJ2-2; D gene ambiguous. Germline V CDR1 and CDR2: SEHNR, FQNEAQ (reference sequence). The CDR3 is made up of 13 amino acids. V lost 5 bases and J 9 bases, leaving 13 bases between the germline ends. The CDR3 region is CASSNDLARELFF. CDR3 DNA sequence: TGTGCCAGCAGCAACGACTTAGCCCGGGAGCTGTTTTTT.

Here the CDR3 reads CSVAEGYEQYV. In DNA, the CDR3 is TGCAGCGTTGCTGAGGGCTACGAGCAGTACGTC. This chain uses TRBV29-1 with TRBJ2-7; TRBD2 is a possible D gene (5 bases). V lost 4 bases and J 3 bases, leaving 7 bases between the germline ends. The CDR3 covers 11 residues. Germline CDR1 reads SQVTM; CDR2 reads ANQGSEA.

The V and J genes are TRBV10-3 and TRBJ2-2, with D tentatively TRBD2 (5 bases). This CDR3 has 14 amino acids. Trimming shortened V by 1 base and J by 7 bases, and 10 bases separated the two germline ends. Per the germline V gene, CDR1 is ENHRY and CDR2 is SYGVKD. CDR3 loop: CAISEFASIGELFF. The DNA for the CDR3 is TGTGCCATCAGTGAGTTCGCTAGCATCGGGGAGCTGTTTTTT.

The count of this clone is one. The rearrangement joins TRBV6-6 to TRBJ1-1; no reliable D call. The V end was cut by 6 bases, the J end by 3 bases, with 14 bases between. This CDR3 has 14 amino acids. Germline lookup yields CDR1 MNHNY and CDR2 SVGAGI (reference sequence). The CDR3 region has the DNA TGTGCCAGCAGAGCGAGGCTCGGGGACACTGAAGCTTTCTTT. Its translation is CASRARLGDTEAFF.

CDR3 amino acids: CAIGTGATNEKLFF. The DNA for the CDR3 is TGTGCCATAGGGACAGGGGCAACTAATGAAAAACTGTTTTTT. V gene TRBV19 combines with J gene TRBJ1-4; 10 positions agree with TRBD1. The CDR3 contains 14 residues. Germline CDR1 reads LNHDA; CDR2 reads SQIVND (reference sequence). Trimming removed 10 bases from V and 0 bases from J; junction bases left unmatched: 2.

The chain recombines TRBV11-3 with TRBJ2-5; D perhaps matches TRBD2 (5 bases). V was shortened by 1 base and J by 2 bases, with 8 bases between the two germline ends. Looked up from germline, CDR1 is SGHNT and CDR2 is YENEEA. The CDR3 is 14 residues long. Written as DNA, the CDR3 is TGTGCCAGCAGCTTAGCCGGGAATCAAGAGACCCAGTACTTC. It encodes CASSLAGNQETQYF.

This chain connects TRBV5-1 to TRBJ2-2, with D tentatively TRBD1 (5 bases). Germline V gene lookup returns CDR1 SGHRS and CDR2 YFSETQ. This CDR3 has 16 amino acids. The V and J ends lost 0 bases and 8 bases respectively, with 17 bases between them. The CDR3 protein is CASSLAQGSTAGELFF. In DNA, the CDR3 is TGCGCCAGCAGCTTGGCCCAGGGCTCGACGGCGGGGGAGCTGTTTTTT.

This chain connects TRBV19 to TRBJ2-6, with 11 nucleotides matching TRBD1. The germline gives CDR1 LNHDA, CDR2 SQIVND (reference sequence). The CDR3 length is 18 residues. V lost 5 bases to trimming and J lost 2 bases; unmatched junction nucleotides: 8. This CDR3 reads CASSLNGQGAPGANVLTF. The CDR3 nucleotides are TGTGCCAGTAGTCTCAACGGACAGGGGGCGCCTGGGGCCAACGTCCTGACTTTC.

This clone showed up just once. The V call is TRBV18, the J call TRBJ1-5, with TRBD1 as a possible D gene (6 bases). Per the germline V gene, CDR1 is KGHSH and CDR2 is LQKENI. The CDR3 contains 13 residues. Trimming left V 6 bases short and J 4 bases short, with 10 bases between. CDR3 in DNA: TGTGCCAGCTCTCGCCAGGGGAATCAGCCCCAGCATTTT. Translated: CASSRQGNQPQHF.

The chain carries TRBV6-5 and TRBJ1-5; D perhaps matches TRBD1 (6 bases). CDR3 length: 12 residues. Trimming cost V 8 bases and J 4 bases, with 9 bases left between them. CDR1 and CDR2 from the germline V gene are MNHEY and SVGAGI. DNA for the CDR3: TGTGCCAGCTCACAGGGTAATCAGCCCCAGCATTTT. Amino acids: CASSQGNQPQHF.

The gene calls are TRBV2 and TRBJ2-4, with unresolved D. The length of the CDR3 is 12 residues. Between the trimmed V and J ends, which lost 8 bases and 0 bases, there was a span of 5 bases. Per germline, CDR1 SNHLY and CDR2 FYNNEI. The CDR3 protein is CASGGAKNIQYF. CDR3 DNA sequence: TGTGCCAGCGGCGGAGCCAAAAACATTCAGTACTTC.

This chain joins TRBV6-1 and TRBJ2-5, with 7 bases that match TRBD1. Germline values: CDR1 MNHNS, CDR2 SASEGT. The CDR3 is 13 amino acids. V was clipped by 3 bases and J by 5 bases; unmatched bases: 3. The CDR3 sequence is CASSEVRGETQYF. The DNA of the CDR3 is TGTGCCAGCAGTGAGGTCAGGGGGGAGACCCAGTACTTC.

The rearrangement uses TRBV5-1 and TRBJ1-2; 8 bases agree with TRBD1. The CDR3 is 15 amino acids. Germline CDR1 reads SGHRS; CDR2 reads YFSETQ. V was pared by 2 bases and J by 6 bases, with 9 bases of the junction left unmatched. This CDR3 is CASSLEVDRVDGYTF. CDR3 DNA sequence: TGCGCCAGCAGCTTAGAAGTGGACAGGGTGGATGGCTACACCTTC.

This rearrangement joins TRBV7-2 to TRBJ2-7, with 9 bases identical to TRBD2. Trimming cost V 4 bases and J 3 bases; bases outside gene matches: 1. CDR3 length: 13 residues. The germline V gene has CDR1 SGHTA and CDR2 FQGNSA. This CDR3 reads CASSSRGGYEQYF. The CDR3 bases are TGTGCCAGCAGCTCGCGGGGGGGCTACGAGCAGTACTTC.

This sequence joins TRBV9 and TRBJ1-5, with D perhaps TRBD1 (5 bases). CDR3 length: 15 amino acids. The V end lost 4 bases, the J end lost 4 bases, and 15 bases lay between the germline ends. Per germline, CDR1 SGDLS and CDR2 YYNGEE. The CDR3 is CASSSLADKNQPQHF. CDR3 DNA sequence: TGTGCCAGCAGCTCACTTGCGGACAAAAATCAGCCCCAGCATTTT. The variable domain in full, completed from reference TRBV9 and TRBJ1-5, reads DSGVTQTPKHLITATGQRVTLRCSPRSGDLSVYWYQQSLDQGLQFLIQYYNGEERAKGNILERFSAQQFPDLHSELNLSSLELGDSALYFCASSSLADKNQPQHFGDGTRLSIL.

The sample holds a few counts of this clone. The chain is built from TRBV5-5 and TRBJ2-1, with 7 bases matching TRBD1. CDR1 and CDR2 from the germline V gene are SGHKS and YYEKEE (reference sequence). The CDR3 totals 14 residues. With 1 base clipped from V and 7 bases from J, the junction kept 5 bases outside the gene matches. CDR3 in DNA: TGTGCCAGCAGCTTGCGACAGGGTAGAAATGAGCAGTTCTTC. Amino acid sequence: CASSLRQGRNEQFF.

This clone showed up just a few times. This chain joins TRBV10-2 and TRBJ2-7; 9 nucleotides align to TRBD1. V shed 7 bases, J shed 6 bases, and the junction held 7 bases outside the gene matches. The CDR3 is made up of 13 amino acids. Germline V gene data show CDR1 as WSHSY and CDR2 as SAAADI. CDR3: CASKGTGIGEQYF. CDR3 sequence (DNA): TGCGCCAGCAAAGGGACAGGGATCGGCGAGCAGTACTTC.

This clone showed up just a few times. The chain has TRBV14 and TRBJ2-7; 9 nucleotides line up with TRBD2. CDR1 is SGHDN and CDR2 is FVKESK in the germline V gene. V shed 11 bases, J shed 3 bases, and the junction held 8 bases outside the gene matches. The CDR3 spans 13 residues. The CDR3 DNA reads as TGTGCCGGAGAGCGGGGGGCCGTCTACGAGCAGTACTTC. This codes for CAGERGAVYEQYF.

To note about this clone: Other DNA sequences from this sample encode an identical CDR3 as well. This chain links TRBV5-1 with TRBJ2-5, with D possibly matching TRBD1 (6 bases). The germline gives CDR1 SGHRS, CDR2 YFSETQ. The CDR3 sequence is 12 residues long. The V end was cut by 1 base, the J end by 5 bases, with 6 bases between. The CDR3 loop reads CASSLRGETQYF. The CDR3 DNA sequence: TGCGCCAGCAGCTTGAGGGGGGAGACCCAGTACTTC.

The chain carries TRBV4-1 and TRBJ2-2, with TRBD1 matching over 8 bases. The V gene's germline CDR1 is MGHRA and CDR2 YSYEKL. Unmatched junction bases numbered 5, after V lost 4 bases and J lost 4 bases. The CDR3 is made up of 15 amino acids. The CDR3 sequence: CASSLNRGSTGELFF. The CDR3 DNA sequence: TGCGCCAGCAGCCTCAACAGGGGGTCCACCGGGGAGCTGTTTTTT.

The V and J genes are TRBV6-6 and TRBJ2-7; 11 positions match TRBD2. V was clipped by 1 base and J by 2 bases; unmatched bases: 1. The CDR3 has 15 residues. Germline CDR1 and CDR2: MNHNY and SVGAGI (reference sequence). Here the CDR3 reads CASSYYSGGAYEQYF. DNA for the CDR3: TGTGCCAGCAGTTACTATAGCGGGGGGGCCTACGAGCAGTACTTC.

This chain connects TRBV5-1 to TRBJ1-5; D is uncertain. CDR1 and CDR2 from the germline V gene are SGHRS and YFSETQ. This CDR3 comprises 13 residues. V was shortened by 5 bases and J by 6 bases, with 12 bases between the two germline ends. CDR3 region: CASSRDPGQPQHF. The CDR3 nucleotides read TGCGCCAGCAGTCGAGACCCGGGTCAGCCCCAGCATTTT.

The CDR3 sequence: CASSLLTETRGTDTQYF. In DNA, the CDR3 is TGCGCCAGCAGCTTGTTGACAGAAACCCGTGGCACAGATACGCAGTATTTT. This chain links TRBV5-1 with TRBJ2-3, with a possible D match to TRBD1 (5 bases). This CDR3 region has 17 residues. The germline V gene encodes CDR1 SGHRS and CDR2 YFSETQ. V was shortened by 1 base and J by 1 base, with 16 bases between the two germline ends.

This sequence joins TRBV2 and TRBJ1-1; the D is unclear. Trimming pared 6 bases from V and 4 bases from J, leaving 9 bases between. The CDR3 has 12 amino acids. The germline V gene encodes CDR1 SNHLY and CDR2 FYNNEI. The CDR3 sequence is CASRRDGTEAFF. DNA for the CDR3: TGTGCCAGCAGGAGGGATGGCACTGAAGCTTTCTTT.